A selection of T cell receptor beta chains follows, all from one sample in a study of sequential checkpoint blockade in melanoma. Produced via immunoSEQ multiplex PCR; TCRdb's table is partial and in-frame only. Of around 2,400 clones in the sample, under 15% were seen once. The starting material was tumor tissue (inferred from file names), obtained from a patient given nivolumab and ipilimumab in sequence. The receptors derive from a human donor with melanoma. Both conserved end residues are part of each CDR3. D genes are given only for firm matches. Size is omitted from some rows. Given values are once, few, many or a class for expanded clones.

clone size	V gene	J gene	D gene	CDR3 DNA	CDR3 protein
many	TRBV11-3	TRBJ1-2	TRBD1	TGTGCCAGCAGCACCCGGGACAGGGGCACCTATGGCTACACCTTC	CASSTRDRGTYGYTF
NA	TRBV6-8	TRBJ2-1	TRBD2	TGTGCCAGCAGTGACGGGACTAGCGGGGGGAATGAGCAGTTCTTC	CASSDGTSGGNEQFF
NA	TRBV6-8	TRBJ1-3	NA	TGTGCCAGCAGTAACCCCTTGGGGGGGGCAAGGGGAAACACCATATATTTT	CASSNPLGGARGNTIYF
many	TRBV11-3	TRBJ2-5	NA	TGTGCCAGCAGCTTTGGGACAAGCTCGTTGGTGACCCAGTACTTC	CASSFGTSSLVTQYF
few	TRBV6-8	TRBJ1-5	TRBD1	TGTGCCAGAAGACAGGGGGCGAATCAGCCCCAGCATTTT	CARRQGANQPQHF
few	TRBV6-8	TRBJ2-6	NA	TGTGCCAGCAGAACAGACTCTGGGGCCAACGTCCTGACTTTC	CASRTDSGANVLTF
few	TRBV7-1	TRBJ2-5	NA	TGTGCCAGCAGCCTTTACTTGCAAGAGACCCAGTACTTC	CASSLYLQETQYF
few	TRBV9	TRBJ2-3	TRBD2	TGTGCCAGCAGCCTTAGCGGGGCGGGGAGGACAGATACGCAGTATTTT	CASSLSGAGRTDTQYF
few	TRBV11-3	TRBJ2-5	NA	TGTGCCAGCAGTCCCGGGACCCACAAAGAGACCCAGTACTTC	CASSPGTHKETQYF
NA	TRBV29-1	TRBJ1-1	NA	TGCAGCGTTGAGGCAGGGTGGGACGGTGAAGCTTTCTTT	CSVEAGWDGEAFF
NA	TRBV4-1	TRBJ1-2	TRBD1	TGCGCCAGCAGCCAAGATCTCATGACAGGGACCTACACCTTC	CASSQDLMTGTYTF
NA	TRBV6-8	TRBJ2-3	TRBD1	TGTGCCAGCAGTCCAGGGGGCGGTACGCAGTATTTT	CASSPGGGTQYF
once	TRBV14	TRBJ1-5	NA	TGTGCCAGCAGCCAAGATGATTATCAGCCCCAGCATTTT	CASSQDDYQPQHF
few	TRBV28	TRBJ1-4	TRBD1	TGTGCCAGCAGTTTGCACGGACAGGGGTCGGAAAAACTGTTTTTT	CASSLHGQGSEKLFF
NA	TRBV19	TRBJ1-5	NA	TGTGCCAGTAGTCTCCGGGACCTGGGAGGGGGCAATCAGCCCCAGCATTTT	CASSLRDLGGGNQPQHF
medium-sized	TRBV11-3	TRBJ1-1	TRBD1	TGTGCCAGCAGCGGACGGACAGGGGGCATGGTTGAAGCTTTCTTT	CASSGRTGGMVEAFF
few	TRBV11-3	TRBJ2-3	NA	TGTGCCAGCAGCTTGGTGGGGGGACTTCCCACAGATACGCAGTATTTT	CASSLVGGLPTDTQYF
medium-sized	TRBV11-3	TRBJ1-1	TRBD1	TGTGCCAGCAGCTTAGGGACAGGGAGTAACACTGAAGCTTTCTTT	CASSLGTGSNTEAFF
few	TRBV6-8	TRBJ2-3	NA	TGTGCCAGCAGCGGCGGCCGGCACACAGATACGCAGTATTTT	CASSGGRHTDTQYF
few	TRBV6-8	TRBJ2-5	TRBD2	TGTGCCAGCAGTTCCAGCGGGGGGGAAGAGACCCAGTACTTC	CASSSSGGEETQYF
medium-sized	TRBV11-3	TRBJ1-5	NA	TGTGCCAGCAGCCAAGGAAATGACAACATCCCCAATCAGCCCCAGCATTTT	CASSQGNDNIPNQPQHF
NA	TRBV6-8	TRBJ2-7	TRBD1	TGTGCCAGCAGTTACTCGGGACAGGGGGCGGACGAGCAGTACTTC	CASSYSGQGADEQYF
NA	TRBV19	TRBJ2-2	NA	TGTGCCAGTAGTAAGGGATTAGGGGTCAGGGTCACCGGGGAGCTGTTTTTT	CASSKGLGVRVTGELFF
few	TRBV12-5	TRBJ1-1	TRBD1	TGTGCCACCGGACAGGGAAAAGTTAAAGCTTTCTTT	CATGQGKVKAFF
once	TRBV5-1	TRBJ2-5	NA	TGCGCCAGCAGCTTGGCCTTCTTGGGGGGCGAGACCCAGTACTTC	CASSLAFLGGETQYF
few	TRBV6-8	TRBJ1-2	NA	TGTGCCAGCAGTTTAATGGACAGCGCTATTAACTATGGCTACACCTTC	CASSLMDSAINYGYTF
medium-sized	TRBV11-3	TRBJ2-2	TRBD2	TGTGCCAGCAGTCCGGCTAGCGGGGGGGCCAGGGATAACACCGGGGAGCTGTTTTTT	CASSPASGGARDNTGELFF
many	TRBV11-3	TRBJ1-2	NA	TGTGCCAGCAGCTTAGATCACAGGGATACTGGCTACACCTTC	CASSLDHRDTGYTF
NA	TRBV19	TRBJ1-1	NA	TGTGCCAGTAGTGACAAGGGAAATCCAATCGAAGCTTTCTTT	CASSDKGNPIEAFF
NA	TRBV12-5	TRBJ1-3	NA	TGTGCCAGCCGTCGGAGCTCTGGAAACACCATATATTTT	CASRRSSGNTIYF
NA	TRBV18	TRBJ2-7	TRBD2	TGTGCCAGCTCCCGGACTAGCGGGGGCCCCTACGAGCAGTACTTC	CASSRTSGGPYEQYF
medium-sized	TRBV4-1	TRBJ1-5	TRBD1	TGCGCCAGCAGCCAAGACGTTTCAGGGGGGGCCCAGCATTTT	CASSQDVSGGAQHF
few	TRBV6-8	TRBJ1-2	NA	TGTGCCAGCAGCCCACAGGGAGGGGCTGAGGGCTACACCTTC	CASSPQGGAEGYTF
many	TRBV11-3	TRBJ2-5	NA	TGTGCCAGCAGCTCCGTTTCTCGGACGACCGGGGGGACCCAGTACTTC	CASSSVSRTTGGTQYF
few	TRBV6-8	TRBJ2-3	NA	TGTGCCAGCAGTGAGTACTACTCGTCTAGCACAGATACGCAGTATTTT	CASSEYYSSSTDTQYF
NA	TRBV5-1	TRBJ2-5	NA	TGCGCCAGCAGCTTGAAGGGCAGGGAGGAGACCCAGTACTTC	CASSLKGREETQYF
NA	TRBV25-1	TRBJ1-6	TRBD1	TGTGCCAGCCGTCGCGGGACAGATTCACCCCTCCACTTT	CASRRGTDSPLHF
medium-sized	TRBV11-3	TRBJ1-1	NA	TGTGCCAGCAGCCCGGGACAAATGAACACTGAAGCTTTCTTT	CASSPGQMNTEAFF
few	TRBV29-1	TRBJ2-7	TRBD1	TGCAGCGTTCACCTTCAAACAGGGGGATACGAGCAGTACTTC	CSVHLQTGGYEQYF
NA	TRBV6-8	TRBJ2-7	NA	TGTGCCAGCAGTTACCCGATGGGGCGGCACTACGAGCAGTACTTC	CASSYPMGRHYEQYF
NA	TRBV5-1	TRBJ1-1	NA	TGCGCCAGCAGCTCCGGGCACCCGAACACTGAAGCTTTCTTT	CASSSGHPNTEAFF
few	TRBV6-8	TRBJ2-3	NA	TGTGCCAGCAGTTTCAGGCACTGGGCTTACACAGATACGCAGTATTTT	CASSFRHWAYTDTQYF
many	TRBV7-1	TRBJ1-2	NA	TGTGCCAGCAGCGGTAGAACTTACGAGGGAAAGACCTATGGCTACACCTTC	CASSGRTYEGKTYGYTF
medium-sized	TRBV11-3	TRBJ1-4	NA	TGTGCCAGCAGCCAAGGGACAACTAATGAAAAACTGTTTTTT	CASSQGTTNEKLFF
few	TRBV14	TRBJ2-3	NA	TGTGCCAGCAGCCAAGACCCCCCCTATACGCAGTATTTT	CASSQDPPYTQYF